This TCR beta chain was captured by sequencing in a study of blood T cell repertoires in COVID-19. Study details: Samples came from the United States, Italy and Spain, spanning acute and convalescent COVID-19. PBMCs, B-cell-depleted T cells, or T cells were the source of the cDNA or gDNA that made up the material.

Trimming removed 3 bases from V and 6 bases from J; junction bases left unmatched: 10. The CDR3 is 15 residues long. Germline V CDR1 and CDR2: MNHEY, SMNVEV (reference sequence). As handled by the study authors: Reference gene primer amplification gave estimated nucleated cell counts. Clones were sequenced by immunoSEQ multiplex PCR, and TCRdb holds only the in-frame ones, with some missing. From that table come the V and J calls and clone size; the DNA was used to work out D and trimming. This sample yields some 200,000 clones, of which around nine tenths are seen a single time; roughly 3.7% belongs to the top ten.

The sequence came from a man between 18 and 35 years old with active or convalescent COVID-19. The chain is built from TRBV27 and TRBJ1-1; the match to TRBD1 covers 7 bases. The sequenced material came from peripheral blood. CDR3 in DNA: TGTGCCAGCAGTTTGGTTGAGGGGGCAAGGTCTGAAGCTTTCTTT. Amino acids: CASSLVEGARSEAFF.